This is a list of T cell receptor beta chains from one sample in a study of CD4 and CD8 cells across lung adenocarcinoma regions. TCRdb ran MiXCR on the PCR reads and lists one entry per CDR3 protein. This table has some 3,400 distinct CDR3 sequences, 65% appearing once. Sequencing was done on a sample of CD8+ T cells from the margin of a lung tumor. The receptors were sampled from a female donor with lung adenocarcinoma. The CD4 and CD8 labels of this study may be unreliable. The CDR3 runs from the conserved cysteine through the conserved F or W. A D gene is named only where the DNA matches it firmly. The size field is filled for only some rows; it gives once, few, many or a size class.

D gene,clone size,J gene,V gene,CDR3 DNA,CDR3 protein
.,.,TRBJ2-1,TRBV6-1,TGTGCCAGCAGTGAGATCCGGGGTGAGCAGTTCTTC,CASSEIRGEQFF
.,.,TRBJ2-2,TRBV10-2,TGCGCCAGCAGTGACCCTGCTCCTAGAAATAGCGGGGAGCTGTTTTTT,CASSDPAPRNSGELFF
.,medium-sized,TRBJ1-5,TRBV6-5,TGTGCCAGCAGCTATTCTAGCAATCAGCCCCAGCATTTT,CASSYSSNQPQHF
.,.,TRBJ2-1,TRBV11-2,TGTGCCACCAGAATGGGGGTAGGCGGCCACTCCTACAATGAGCAGTTCTTC,CATRMGVGGHSYNEQFF
TRBD1,.,TRBJ2-4,TRBV7-7,TGTGCTAGCAGCTCGGGACAGGGTGACATTCAGTACTTC,CASSSGQGDIQYF
.,.,TRBJ2-2,TRBV12-3/TRBV12-4,TGTGCCAGCAGTTTCAATAACGGGGAGCTGTTTTTT,CASSFNNGELFF
TRBD2,.,TRBJ2-3,TRBV6-1,TGTGCCAGCAGGTCCGCCCGTTTCGGGGGGAAAGAAGGCAAAGATACGCAGTATTTT,CASRSARFGGKEGKDTQYF
.,.,TRBJ2-5,TRBV7-3,TGTGCCAGCAGCCCCATTCGGCAAGAGACCCAGTACTTC,CASSPIRQETQYF
TRBD1,.,TRBJ1-1,TRBV6-1,TGTGCCAGCAACAGGGGTTTTGACACTGAAGCTTTCTTT,CASNRGFDTEAFF
TRBD2,.,TRBJ2-2,TRBV9,TGTGCCAGCAGCCCTAGAGCTAGCGGGGGGCCTAACACCGGGGAGCTGTTTTTT,CASSPRASGGPNTGELFF
.,.,TRBJ2-3,TRBV6-1,TGTGCCAGCAGTGAGCTCGGGGCTGTGAGCACAGGTGAGCAGTATTTT,CASSELGAVSTGEQYF
TRBD1,.,TRBJ1-1,TRBV28,TGTGCCAGCAGTCACCCGACAGGGGGCGTGAACACTGAAGCTTTCTTT,CASSHPTGGVNTEAFF
.,.,TRBJ2-2,TRBV6-1,TGTGCCAGCAGTGGGACAAGTGCGGGCGGGGAGCTGTTTTTT,CASSGTSAGGELFF
TRBD1,few,TRBJ2-2,TRBV6-4,TGTGCCAGCAGTGACTCGCAGGGGGCCGGGGAGCTGTTTTTT,CASSDSQGAGELFF
TRBD1,few,TRBJ2-7,TRBV4-1,TGCGCCAGCAGCCAGGACAGGGGAATGGGCGAGCAGTACTTC,CASSQDRGMGEQYF
.,.,TRBJ2-5,TRBV6-1,TGTGCCAGGGGGCTCGGGGGCCGAGTCCAAGATACCCAGTACTTC,CARGLGGRVQDTQYF
TRBD1,.,TRBJ2-3,TRBV6-5,TGTGCCAGCAGTTACCCGAGGAGGAGTCGCGAGGGGGTGAACACAGGGGCGCAGTATTTT,CASSYPRRSREGVNTGAQYF
TRBD2,few,TRBJ2-1,TRBV6-5,TGTGCCAGCAGTTACGATACTAGCGGGAGGAATGAGCAGTTCTTC,CASSYDTSGRNEQFF
.,few,TRBJ1-1,TRBV6-1,TGTGCCAGCGGGAAGAGACTGAACACTGAAGCTTTCTTT,CASGKRLNTEAFF
.,.,TRBJ2-1,TRBV6-1,TGTGCCAGCACCCCTGAGACGGGAACCTACAATGAGCAGTTCTTC,CASTPETGTYNEQFF
.,.,TRBJ1-1,TRBV10-2,TGCGCCAGCAGAGACCGGGACACTCCGGCTTTCTTT,CASRDRDTPAFF
.,.,TRBJ2-7,TRBV6-5,TGTGCCAGCAGTTACTCGAAGGCGGTGGCAAGGGCCTACGAGCAGTACTTC,CASSYSKAVARAYEQYF
.,.,TRBJ1-2,TRBV6-1,TGTGCCAGTCTGGTGGACCACTATGGCTACACCTTC,CASLVDHYGYTF
TRBD2,.,TRBJ2-7,TRBV12-3/TRBV12-4,TGTGCCAGCAGTTTAGGTCCACTAGCGGGGTCCTACGAGCAGTACTTC,CASSLGPLAGSYEQYF
.,.,TRBJ2-7,TRBV7-8,TGTGCCAGCAGCTTAGCCCCCTGGGAGAATCCCTACGAGCAGTACTTC,CASSLAPWENPYEQYF
TRBD2,.,TRBJ2-1,TRBV6-1,TGTGCCAGCAGTCCAAGGACTAGCGGGAGGCTGCGCAATGAGCAGTTCTTC,CASSPRTSGRLRNEQFF
TRBD2,large,TRBJ2-1,TRBV7-2,TGTGCCAGCAGCTTAGGGTCGGGGGGTCGCAATGAGCAGTTCTTC,CASSLGSGGRNEQFF
.,.,TRBJ2-3,TRBV10-1,TGCGCCAGCAGTGCGGGGCTGTTAGGCAAAGATACGCAGTATTTT,CASSAGLLGKDTQYF
TRBD2,.,TRBJ2-1,TRBV6-5,TGTGCCAGCAGTTACCGGACTAGCGGGAGACTGGATGAGCAGTTCTTC,CASSYRTSGRLDEQFF
TRBD2,.,TRBJ2-3,TRBV7-2,TGTGCCAGCAGCACGGGACTAGCGGGAGGGTCCACAGATACGCAGTATTTT,CASSTGLAGGSTDTQYF
.,large,TRBJ2-5,TRBV6-1,TGTGCCAGCAGTGAAGGCTCGCGACTCGGAGTGACCCAGTACTTC,CASSEGSRLGVTQYF
.,.,TRBJ2-2,TRBV6-5,TGTGCCAGCAGTTACTCGAATATCGGGGAGCTGTTTTTT,CASSYSNIGELFF
TRBD1,.,TRBJ2-5,TRBV7-9,TGTGCCAGCAGCTTAAACAGGGGAGAGCAGTACTTC,CASSLNRGEQYF
TRBD2,few,TRBJ2-1,TRBV6-1,TGTGCCAGCAGCGAAGCACTAGCGGGGATCAATGAGCAGTTCTTC,CASSEALAGINEQFF
.,.,TRBJ2-2,TRBV6-1,TGTGCCAGCAGTGAACAGCAGAGTGTAGGCGGGGAGCTGTTTTTT,CASSEQQSVGGELFF
.,.,TRBJ1-3,TRBV9,TGTGCCAGCAGTCCGGAAGGACAGCTTCCCTCTGGAAACACCATATATTTT,CASSPEGQLPSGNTIYF
TRBD2,.,TRBJ2-7,TRBV6-1,TGTGCCAGCAGATCGGGACTAGCGGGGCTCAGCTCCTACGAGCAGTACTTC,CASRSGLAGLSSYEQYF
TRBD2,.,TRBJ2-7,TRBV11-2,TGTGCCAGCAGCTTAATCGGGAGGGACGAGCAGTACTTC,CASSLIGRDEQYF
.,.,TRBJ2-1,TRBV6-5,TGTGCCAGCAGTTACGAGGTCTCCTACAATGAGCAGTTCTTC,CASSYEVSYNEQFF
.,.,TRBJ2-1,TRBV7-9,TGTGCCAGCAGCCGGTCCGGGAGCTCCTACAATGAGCAGTTCTTC,CASSRSGSSYNEQFF
TRBD2,.,TRBJ2-6,TRBV9,TGTGCCAGCAGCTTCCGGACTAGCGGGGGGCCAGGGGCCAACGTCCTGACTTTC,CASSFRTSGGPGANVLTF
.,.,TRBJ2-5,TRBV11-3,TGTGCCAGCAGCCCCAATTCTGGGACTCCTGCGGAGACCCAGTACTTC,CASSPNSGTPAETQYF
TRBD1,.,TRBJ2-1,TRBV11-2,TGTGCCAGCAGCTTAGGTTGGGGGACAGGGAGCAACAATGAGCAGTTCTTC,CASSLGWGTGSNNEQFF
TRBD1,.,TRBJ2-7,TRBV6-5,TGTGCCAGCAGTTACGGGCCGGGACAGGGGGAATACGAGCAGTACTTC,CASSYGPGQGEYEQYF
.,once,TRBJ2-3,TRBV7-3,TGTGCCAGCAGCTTAAGCGGAAGACACGCAGATACGCAGTATTTT,CASSLSGRHADTQYF
.,.,TRBJ2-7,TRBV6-1,TGTGCCAGCAGAAAATACAGGGAATCCTACGAGCAGTACTTC,CASRKYRESYEQYF
.,.,TRBJ2-5,TRBV11-2,TGTGCCAGCAGCGGCGGGACAAAAGAGACCCAGTACTTC,CASSGGTKETQYF